These T cell receptor beta chains were read from a single sample in a study of T cells after somatic rescue of genetic block. TCRdb's table, derived via immunoSEQ multiplex PCR, lists solely in-frame clones and lacks some. Among roughly 120,000 clones listed, about 90% were seen once. Sequenced: peripheral blood mononuclear cells (PBMCs). All receptors derive from a woman between 18 and 29 years old. Both conserved end residues are part of each CDR3. D genes are given only for firm matches. The size entry is marked missing in some rows and otherwise reads once, few, many or a size class.

V gene	clone size	J gene	D gene	CDR3 DNA	CDR3 protein
TRBV11-3	-	TRBJ2-1	TRBD1	TGTGCCAGCAGCCTAGGGGGACAGAGTCTACACAATGAGCAGTTCTTC	CASSLGGQSLHNEQFF
TRBV13	-	TRBJ2-6	-	TGTGCCAGCAGCTTAGGGGCTCTCCGGTGGGTCTCTGGGGCCAACGTCCTGACTTTC	CASSLGALRWVSGANVLTF
TRBV5-6	-	TRBJ1-4	-	TGTGCCAGCAGCCCCGGGGGGATCGAGGAAAAACTGTTTTTT	CASSPGGIEEKLFF
TRBV5-4	-	TRBJ2-7	-	TGTGCCAGCAGCCCAAATAACAGGGTTTACGAGCAGTACTTC	CASSPNNRVYEQYF
TRBV11-2	-	TRBJ2-7	-	TGTGCCAGCAGCTGGCGGAAATACGAGCAGTACTTC	CASSWRKYEQYF
TRBV6-1	-	TRBJ2-7	-	TGTGCCAGCAAGGCAGTAGCCTACGAGCAGTACTTC	CASKAVAYEQYF
TRBV9	-	TRBJ1-5	-	TGTGCCAGCAGCGTAGGGACAGATCTCAATCAGCCCCAGCATTTT	CASSVGTDLNQPQHF
TRBV1	once	TRBJ2-3	-	TGCACCAGCAGCCAAGATTTGAGTCGGGAGACTCCCACAGATACGCAGTATTTT	CTSSQDLSRETPTDTQYF
TRBV6-1	-	TRBJ2-3	TRBD2	TGTGCCAGCAGTGAAGCTCACGGGGGGGCCACAGATACGCAGTATTTT	CASSEAHGGATDTQYF
TRBV7-8	-	TRBJ1-6	-	TGTGCCAGCAGCGTGCCTCTTGGGAGGTATAATTCACCCCTCCACTTT	CASSVPLGRYNSPLHF
TRBV10-3	-	TRBJ1-5	TRBD1	TGTGCCATCAAGGGGACAGAGAATCAGCCCCAGCATTTT	CAIKGTENQPQHF
TRBV11-1	-	TRBJ2-6	-	TGTGCCAGCAGCCCCTATGGGGGAACCCACAACGTCCTGACTTTC	CASSPYGGTHNVLTF
TRBV5-1	-	TRBJ2-1	TRBD2	TGCGCCAGCAGCAACGGGACTAGCGGGGAGCCCACTACCAATGAGCAGTTCTTC	CASSNGTSGEPTTNEQFF
TRBV10-2	few	TRBJ2-1	TRBD1	TGCGCCAGCAGTAACGACCGGGACAGGGTATCCTACAATGAGCAGTTCTTC	CASSNDRDRVSYNEQFF
TRBV4-2	-	TRBJ2-3	-	TGTGCCAGCAGCCAAGAAAGGCAGGTCCTAGGGGGGGATACGCAGTATTTT	CASSQERQVLGGDTQYF
TRBV7-3	-	TRBJ2-3	-	TGTGCCAGCAGACCAGGGGGGGCAGCAGATACGCAGTATTTT	CASRPGGAADTQYF
TRBV9	few	TRBJ2-2	-	TGTGCCAGCACCCCCAGAGGAGGGGACACCGGGGAGCTGTTTTTT	CASTPRGGDTGELFF
TRBV27	-	TRBJ1-1	-	TGTGCCAGCAGTTTAGGTGTGGGGTCGAACACTGAAGCTTTCTTT	CASSLGVGSNTEAFF
TRBV27	-	TRBJ1-2	TRBD1	TGTGCCAGCAGTTTCGGTAGGGGGCTTTTGAACTATGGCTACACCTTC	CASSFGRGLLNYGYTF
TRBV5-4	-	TRBJ2-7	TRBD2	TGTGCCAGCAGCTGGGAAGGCGGGGGTGACGAGCAGTACTTC	CASSWEGGGDEQYF
TRBV28	-	TRBJ1-2	-	TGTGCCAGCACCGCCCCCAGCAGGGTGGGCGGCTACACCTTC	CASTAPSRVGGYTF
TRBV27	once	TRBJ1-3	TRBD1	TGTGCCAGCAGCTGGGGACAGGGGGTAGGAAACACCATATATTTT	CASSWGQGVGNTIYF
TRBV5-6	-	TRBJ2-3	TRBD2	TGTGCCAGCAGCCCGAACCCCGGGGTAGCGGGGAGCACAGATACGCAGTATTTT	CASSPNPGVAGSTDTQYF
TRBV19	-	TRBJ2-2	-	TGTGCCAGTAGTCCGGGGGACGGGAACACCGGGGAGCTGTTTTTT	CASSPGDGNTGELFF
TRBV6-1	-	TRBJ1-5	TRBD1	TGTGCCAGCAGTGAAGTAGAGACAGGGTACTGGAATAGCAATCAGCCCCAGCATTTT	CASSEVETGYWNSNQPQHF
TRBV30	-	TRBJ1-1	TRBD1	TGTGCCTGGCGGACAGGGGGAAAAACTGAAGCTTTCTTT	CAWRTGGKTEAFF
TRBV6-6	-	TRBJ2-4	TRBD2	TGTGCCAGCAGTACCGGGGGGACCAAAAACATTCAGTACTTC	CASSTGGTKNIQYF
TRBV7-9	-	TRBJ1-2	-	TGTGCCAGCACCTCCCCCGGAGGGCTAGGAGGCTACACCTTC	CASTSPGGLGGYTF
TRBV6-5	once	TRBJ2-5	-	TGTGCCAGCAGTTACGATGGCGTAGGTCTAGAGACCCAGTACTTC	CASSYDGVGLETQYF
TRBV6-6	-	TRBJ1-5	-	TGTGCCAGCAGTACCCGACAGGCCGCAAATCAGCCCCAGCATTTT	CASSTRQAANQPQHF
TRBV5-4	-	TRBJ2-3	TRBD1	TGTGCCAGCAGCTACCCAGGGGGCTTGAGCACAGATACGCAGTATTTT	CASSYPGGLSTDTQYF
TRBV5-1	-	TRBJ2-3	TRBD2	TGCGCCAGCAGGAGGGGACTAGCGGGGGGTATTAGCACAGATACGCAGTATTTT	CASRRGLAGGISTDTQYF
TRBV7-2	-	TRBJ1-2	-	TGTGCCAGCAACCTACAGGCAGGCGGCTACACCTTC	CASNLQAGGYTF
TRBV5-8	-	TRBJ1-2	-	TGTGCCAGCAGCTTTTATGGCTACACCTTC	CASSFYGYTF
TRBV7-2	-	TRBJ1-5	-	TGTGCCAGCAGCTTAGGGGACGGAGGTTTAAATCAGCCCCAGCATTTT	CASSLGDGGLNQPQHF
TRBV4-1	-	TRBJ2-1	-	TGCGCCAGCAGCCATCCCCCGCGTCGACCGAATGAGCAGTTCTTC	CASSHPPRRPNEQFF
TRBV29-1	-	TRBJ2-3	-	TGCAGCGCGGAACGGGGGGCCGGAGATACGCAGTATTTT	CSAERGAGDTQYF
TRBV9	few	TRBJ1-5	TRBD1	TGTGCCAGCAGCGTAGATGGGACAGTTAATCAGCCCCAGCATTTT	CASSVDGTVNQPQHF
TRBV18	-	TRBJ1-1	TRBD1	TGTGCCAGCTCACCTTCAGGGACAGGGAACACTGAAGCTTTCTTT	CASSPSGTGNTEAFF
TRBV30	-	TRBJ2-7	-	TGTGCCTGGAGGCCAGGGGAAACCTACGAGCAGTACTTC	CAWRPGETYEQYF